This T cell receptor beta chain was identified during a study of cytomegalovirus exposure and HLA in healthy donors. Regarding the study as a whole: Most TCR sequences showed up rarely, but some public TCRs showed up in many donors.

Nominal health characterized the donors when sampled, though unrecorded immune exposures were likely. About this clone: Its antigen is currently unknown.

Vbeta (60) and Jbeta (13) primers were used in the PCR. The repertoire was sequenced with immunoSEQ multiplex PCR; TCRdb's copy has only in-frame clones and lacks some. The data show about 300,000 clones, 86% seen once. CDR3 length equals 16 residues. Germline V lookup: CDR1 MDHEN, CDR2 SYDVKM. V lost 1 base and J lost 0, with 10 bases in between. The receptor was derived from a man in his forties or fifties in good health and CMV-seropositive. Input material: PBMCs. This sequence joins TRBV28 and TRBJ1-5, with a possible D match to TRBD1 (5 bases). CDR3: CASSLLWGVSNQPQHF. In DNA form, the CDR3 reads TGTGCCAGCAGTTTATTATGGGGGGTTAGCAATCAGCCCCAGCATTTT.